Shown below are 8 T cell receptor beta chains from a single sample sequenced in a study of cytomegalovirus exposure and HLA in healthy donors. Method: immunoSEQ multiplex PCR; TCRdb's copy keeps in-frame clones and lacks some. The data hold more than 50,000 clones, with roughly nine tenths observed a single time. Input material: PBMCs. These receptors were obtained from a woman under 40 in good health and CMV-seronegative.

The chain recombines TRBV7-3 with TRBJ2-7, with TRBD2 matching 7 bases. Germline V gene sequence: CDR1 SGHTA, CDR2 FQGTGA. CDR3 length: 15 amino acids. With V trimmed by 2 bases and J by 1 base, 5 bases remained unmatched. This chain's CDR3 is CASSLYPGGSYEQYF. For the CDR3, the DNA is TGTGCCAGCAGCTTATACCCCGGGGGGTCCTACGAGCAGTACTTC.

This chain uses TRBV5-8 with TRBJ2-7, with 9 nucleotides matching TRBD2. V was pared by 4 bases and J by 2 bases, with 13 bases of the junction left unmatched. Germline CDR1 is SGHTS and CDR2 is YDEGEE. The CDR3 length is 17 residues. As DNA, the CDR3 is TGTGCCAGCAGCATAAAGACTAGCGGATGGTCCACCTACGAGCAGTACTTC. Protein sequence: CASSIKTSGWSTYEQYF.

The chain couples TRBV18 to TRBJ1-2; unclear D gene. CDR1 KGHSH and CDR2 LQKENI come from the germline V gene. The CDR3 extends over 13 amino acids. V was shortened by 0 bases and J by 8 bases, with 10 bases between the two germline ends. Here the CDR3 reads CASSPPEASGYTF. The CDR3 DNA sequence: TGTGCCAGCTCACCACCGGAGGCTAGCGGCTACACCTTC.

The gene calls are TRBV4-3 and TRBJ2-5; possibly TRBD1 for D (6 bases). The CDR3 has 16 residues. Germline V CDR1 and CDR2: LGHNA, YSLEER. Trimming took 0 bases from V and 2 from J, leaving 13 bases between them. The CDR3 region is CASSQDIQGLQETQYF. Here the CDR3 DNA reads TGCGCCAGCAGCCAAGATATCCAGGGGCTTCAAGAGACCCAGTACTTC.

The chain uses TRBV11-3 and TRBJ2-1, with TRBD2 matching 8 bases. This CDR3 has 14 amino acids. J gave up 15 bases and V 1 base, and 11 bases lay outside the gene matches. Germline-derived CDR1 and CDR2 are SGHNT and YENEEA. This CDR3 is CASSLGGSSGSTFF. CDR3 coding DNA: TGTGCCAGCAGCTTAGGTGGGTCGAGCGGGAGTACGTTCTTC.

The rearrangement links TRBV9 to TRBJ2-3; D not resolved. CDR1 is SGDLS and CDR2 is YYNGEE in the germline V gene. The V and J ends lost 0 bases and 4 bases respectively, with 9 bases between them. This CDR3 region has 14 residues. CDR3 in DNA: TGTGCCAGCAGCGTAGTCTCCAGCGCAGATACGCAGTATTTT. Translation gives CASSVVSSADTQYF.

The chain links TRBV9 to TRBJ2-1; 13 nucleotides match TRBD2. Germline lookup yields CDR1 SGDLS and CDR2 YYNGEE. This CDR3 is built from 19 residues. V lost 2 bases, J lost 0 bases, and 8 bases stayed unmatched. The CDR3 nucleotides are TGTGCCAGCAGCGTTGGACTAGCGGGAGTGTCGAGCTCCTACAATGAGCAGTTCTTC. Translation gives CASSVGLAGVSSSYNEQFF.

This chain joins TRBV28 and TRBJ2-7; 7 bases line up with TRBD2. Looked up from germline, CDR1 is MDHEN and CDR2 is SYDVKM. V gave up 2 bases and J gave up 6 bases; unmatched junction bases: 7. The CDR3 contains 14 residues. In DNA, the CDR3 is TGTGCCAGCAGTTTAGTCGGGAGGTCCCCCGAGCAGTACTTC. This translates into CASSLVGRSPEQYF.